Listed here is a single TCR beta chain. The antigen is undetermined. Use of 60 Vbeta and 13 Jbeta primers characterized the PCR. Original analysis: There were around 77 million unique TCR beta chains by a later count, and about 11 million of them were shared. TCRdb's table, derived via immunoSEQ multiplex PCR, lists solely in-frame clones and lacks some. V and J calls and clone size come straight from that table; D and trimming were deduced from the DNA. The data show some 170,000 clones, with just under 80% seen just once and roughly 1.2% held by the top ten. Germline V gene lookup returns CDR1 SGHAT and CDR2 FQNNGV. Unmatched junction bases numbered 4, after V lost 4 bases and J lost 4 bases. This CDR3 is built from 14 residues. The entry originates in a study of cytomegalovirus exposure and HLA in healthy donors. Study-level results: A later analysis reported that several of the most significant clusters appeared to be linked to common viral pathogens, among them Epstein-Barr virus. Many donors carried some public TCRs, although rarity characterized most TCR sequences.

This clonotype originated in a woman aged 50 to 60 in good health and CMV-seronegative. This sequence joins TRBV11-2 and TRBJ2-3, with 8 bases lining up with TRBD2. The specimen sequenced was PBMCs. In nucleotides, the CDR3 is TGTGCCAGCAGCTCCGGGACTAGTGCAGATACGCAGTATTTT. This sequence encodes CASSSGTSADTQYF.